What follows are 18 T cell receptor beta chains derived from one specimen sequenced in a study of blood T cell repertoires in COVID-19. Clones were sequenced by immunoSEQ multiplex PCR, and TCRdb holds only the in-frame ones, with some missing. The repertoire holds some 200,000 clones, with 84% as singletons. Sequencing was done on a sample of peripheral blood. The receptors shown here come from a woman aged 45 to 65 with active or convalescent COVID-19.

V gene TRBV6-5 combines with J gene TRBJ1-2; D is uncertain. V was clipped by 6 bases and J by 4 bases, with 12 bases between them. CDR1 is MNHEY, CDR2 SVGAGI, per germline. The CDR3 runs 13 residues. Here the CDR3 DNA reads TGTGCCAGCAGCCTACGCCCTCTCTATGGCTACACCTTC. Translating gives CASSLRPLYGYTF.

CDR3 sequence: CASRSMRGKSYTF. The DNA for the CDR3 is TGTGCCAGCAGGAGCATGCGCGGAAAAAGCTACACCTTC. The chain is built from TRBV12-3 or TRBV12-4 and TRBJ1-2, with no clear D. The CDR3 covers 13 residues. The ends were cut back, 6 bases at V and 9 bases at J, with 17 bases in the middle.

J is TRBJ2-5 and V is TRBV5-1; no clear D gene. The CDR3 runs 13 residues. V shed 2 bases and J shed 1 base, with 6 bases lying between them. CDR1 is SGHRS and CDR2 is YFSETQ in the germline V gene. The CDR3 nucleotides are TGCGCCAGCAGCTTTGGCAGCCAAGAGACCCAGTACTTC. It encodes CASSFGSQETQYF.

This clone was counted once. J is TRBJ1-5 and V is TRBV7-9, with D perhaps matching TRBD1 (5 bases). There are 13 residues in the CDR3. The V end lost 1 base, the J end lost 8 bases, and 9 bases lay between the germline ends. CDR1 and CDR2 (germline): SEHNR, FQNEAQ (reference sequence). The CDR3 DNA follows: TGTGCCAGCAGCTTAGGACAGTTCAAGCCCCAGCATTTT. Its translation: CASSLGQFKPQHF.

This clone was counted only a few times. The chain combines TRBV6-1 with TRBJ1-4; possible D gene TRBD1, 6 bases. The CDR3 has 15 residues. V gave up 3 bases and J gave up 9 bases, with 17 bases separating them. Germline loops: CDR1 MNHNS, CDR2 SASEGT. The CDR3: CASSDYPAQGQKLFF. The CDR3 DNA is TGTGCCAGCAGTGATTATCCGGCACAGGGCCAAAAACTGTTTTTT.

The CDR3 region has the DNA TGTGCCAGCTCACCCGGGACAGGGATCGGGCAGCCCCAGCATTTT. Encoded protein: CASSPGTGIGQPQHF. This chain joins TRBV18 and TRBJ1-5, with TRBD1 identical over 9 bases. V lost 3 bases and J lost 7; bases outside the gene matches: 7. The CDR3 has 15 residues. Germline V gene data show CDR1 as KGHSH and CDR2 as LQKENI. The entire variable domain, with the rest obtained from reference TRBV18 and TRBJ1-5, is as follows: NAGVMQNPRHLVRRRGQEARLRCSPMKGHSHVYWYRQLPEEGLKFMVYLQKENIIDESGMPKERFSAEFPKEGPSILRIQQVVRGDSAAYFCASSPGTGIGQPQHFGDGTRLSIL.

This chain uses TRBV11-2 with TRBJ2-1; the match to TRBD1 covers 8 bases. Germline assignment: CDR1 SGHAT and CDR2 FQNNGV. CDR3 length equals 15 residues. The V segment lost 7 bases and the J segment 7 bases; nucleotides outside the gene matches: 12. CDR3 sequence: CASIDWDRRMNEQFF. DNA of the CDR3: TGTGCCAGCATCGACTGGGACAGGCGCATGAATGAGCAGTTCTTC.

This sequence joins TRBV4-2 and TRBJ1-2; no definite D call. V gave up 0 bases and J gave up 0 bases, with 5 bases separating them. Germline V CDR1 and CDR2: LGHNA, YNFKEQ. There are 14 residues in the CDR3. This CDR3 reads CASSQDHSNYGYTF. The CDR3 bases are TGTGCCAGCAGCCAAGATCACTCTAACTATGGCTACACCTTC.

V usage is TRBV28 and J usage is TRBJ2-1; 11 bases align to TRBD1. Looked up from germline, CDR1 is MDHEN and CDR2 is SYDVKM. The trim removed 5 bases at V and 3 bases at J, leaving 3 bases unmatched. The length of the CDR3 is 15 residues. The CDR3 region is CASSPGTGGYNEQFF. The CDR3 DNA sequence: TGTGCCAGCAGTCCCGGGACAGGGGGCTACAATGAGCAGTTCTTC.

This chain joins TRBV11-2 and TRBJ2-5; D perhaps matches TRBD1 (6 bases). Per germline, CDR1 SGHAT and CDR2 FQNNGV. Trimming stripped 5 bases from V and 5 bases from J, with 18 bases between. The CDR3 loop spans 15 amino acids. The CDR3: CASSLEGVFRETQYF. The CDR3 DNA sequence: TGTGCCAGCAGCCTTGAGGGGGTCTTTAGGGAGACCCAGTACTTC.

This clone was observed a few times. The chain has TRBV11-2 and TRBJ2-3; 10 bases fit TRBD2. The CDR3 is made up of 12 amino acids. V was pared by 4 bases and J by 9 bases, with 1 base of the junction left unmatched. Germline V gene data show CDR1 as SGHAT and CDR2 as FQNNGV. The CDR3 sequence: CASSWGLATQYF. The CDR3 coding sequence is TGTGCCAGCAGCTGGGGACTAGCGACGCAGTATTTT.

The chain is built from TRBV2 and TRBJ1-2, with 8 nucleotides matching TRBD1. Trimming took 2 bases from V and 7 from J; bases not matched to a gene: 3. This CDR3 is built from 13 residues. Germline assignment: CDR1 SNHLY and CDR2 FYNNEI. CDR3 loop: CASSETRGLGYTF. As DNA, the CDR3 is TGTGCCAGCAGTGAAACCAGGGGGCTTGGCTACACCTTC.

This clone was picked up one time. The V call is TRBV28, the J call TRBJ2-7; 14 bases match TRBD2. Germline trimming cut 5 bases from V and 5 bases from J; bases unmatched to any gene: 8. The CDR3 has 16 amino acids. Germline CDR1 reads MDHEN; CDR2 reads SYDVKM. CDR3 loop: CASSPSGLAGVNEQYF. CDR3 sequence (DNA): TGTGCCAGCAGTCCCTCGGGACTAGCGGGAGTGAACGAGCAGTACTTC.

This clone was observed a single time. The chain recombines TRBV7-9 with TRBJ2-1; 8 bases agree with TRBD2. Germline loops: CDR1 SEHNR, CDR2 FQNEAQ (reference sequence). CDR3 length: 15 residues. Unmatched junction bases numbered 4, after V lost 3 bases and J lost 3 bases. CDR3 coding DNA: TGTGCCAGCAGCTTCCGGGAGGGTTACTACAATGAGCAGTTCTTC. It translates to CASSFREGYYNEQFF.

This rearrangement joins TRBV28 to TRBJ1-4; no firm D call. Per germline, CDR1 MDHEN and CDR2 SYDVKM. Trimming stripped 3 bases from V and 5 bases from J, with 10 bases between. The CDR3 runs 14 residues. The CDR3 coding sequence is TGTGCCAGCAGTTTGGTGGTAGCCAATGAAAAACTGTTTTTT. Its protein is CASSLVVANEKLFF. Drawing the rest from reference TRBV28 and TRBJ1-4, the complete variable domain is DVKVTQSSRYLVKRTGEKVFLECVQDMDHENMFWYRQDPGLGLRLIYFSYDVKMKEKGDIPEGYSVSREKKERFSLILESASTNQTSMYLCASSLVVANEKLFFGSGTQLSVL.

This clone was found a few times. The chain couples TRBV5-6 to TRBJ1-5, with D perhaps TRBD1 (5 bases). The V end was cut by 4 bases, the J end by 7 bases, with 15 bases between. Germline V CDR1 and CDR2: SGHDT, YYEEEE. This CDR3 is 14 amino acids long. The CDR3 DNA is TGTGCCAGCAGCGCCCTGCAGGGAGGGCAGCCCCAGCATTTT. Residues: CASSALQGGQPQHF.

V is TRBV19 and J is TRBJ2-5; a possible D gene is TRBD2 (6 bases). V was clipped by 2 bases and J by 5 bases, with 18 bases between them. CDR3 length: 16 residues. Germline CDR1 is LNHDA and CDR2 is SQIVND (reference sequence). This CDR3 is CASSIRGRRTGETQYF. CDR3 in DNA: TGTGCCAGTAGTATACGAGGGAGGAGGACTGGCGAGACCCAGTACTTC.

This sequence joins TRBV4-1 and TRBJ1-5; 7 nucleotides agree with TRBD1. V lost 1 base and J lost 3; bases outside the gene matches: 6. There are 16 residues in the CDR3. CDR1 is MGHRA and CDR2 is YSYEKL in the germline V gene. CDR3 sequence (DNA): TGCGCCAGCAGCCAAGTCCAGGACAGGTCCAATCAGCCCCAGCATTTT. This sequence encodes CASSQVQDRSNQPQHF.